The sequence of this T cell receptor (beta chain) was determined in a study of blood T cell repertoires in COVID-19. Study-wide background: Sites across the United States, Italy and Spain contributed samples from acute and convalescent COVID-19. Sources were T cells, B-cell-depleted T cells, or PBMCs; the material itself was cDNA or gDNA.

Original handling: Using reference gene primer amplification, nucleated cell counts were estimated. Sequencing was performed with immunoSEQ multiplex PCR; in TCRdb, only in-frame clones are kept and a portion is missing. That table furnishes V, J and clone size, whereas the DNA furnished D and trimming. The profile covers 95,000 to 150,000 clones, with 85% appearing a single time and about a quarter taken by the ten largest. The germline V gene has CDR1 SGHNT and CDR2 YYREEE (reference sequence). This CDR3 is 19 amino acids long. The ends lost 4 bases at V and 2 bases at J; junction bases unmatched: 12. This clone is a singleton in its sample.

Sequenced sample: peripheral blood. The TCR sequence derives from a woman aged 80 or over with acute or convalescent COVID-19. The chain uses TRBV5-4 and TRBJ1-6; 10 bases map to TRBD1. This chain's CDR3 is CASSGNYRDRGTYNSPLHF. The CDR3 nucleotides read TGTGCCAGCAGCGGGAATTACCGGGACAGGGGCACCTATAATTCACCCCTCCACTTT.